Listed below are T cell receptor beta chains from one sample, sequenced in a study of metastatic and nonmetastatic thyroid tumors. Using MiXCR, TCRdb re-called clones from the PCR reads. The profile shows some 30,000 clones, less than 20% of them singletons. The specimen was blood. The receptor source for this set is a female donor with papillary thyroid cancer or a benign thyroid nodule (not recorded which). Some clones in this sample may be carry-over from other donors' samples. The CDR3 runs from the conserved cysteine through the conserved F or W. Fields, in order: clone size, V gene, J gene, D gene, CDR3 DNA, CDR3 protein. The D gene is left open where the match is weak. Size values are once, few and many counts, or a class for expanded clones, and some rows have none.

>many|TRBV12-3/TRBV12-4|TRBJ1-1|TRBD1
TGTGCCAGCAGGACAGGGGGCAACACTGAAGCTTTCTTT
CASRTGGNTEAFF
>NA|TRBV6-1|TRBJ2-2|NA
TGTGCCAGCAGGGACGTCGGGGAGCTGTTTTTT
CASRDVGELFF
>NA|TRBV19|TRBJ2-1|TRBD2
TGTGCCAGTAGCCGACGTAGCGGGAGCTCCTACAATGAGCAGTTCTTC
CASSRRSGSSYNEQFF
>many|TRBV7-6|TRBJ1-6|TRBD1
TGTGCCAGCAGCCAGGCCGGGACAGGGGGTTTCTATTCACCCCTCCACTTT
CASSQAGTGGFYSPLHF
>many|TRBV5-1|TRBJ1-6|NA
TGCGCCAGCAGCTTGACGGGGGAAAGTTCACCCCTCCACTTT
CASSLTGESSPLHF
>many|TRBV5-6|TRBJ1-1|TRBD1
TGTGCCAGCAGCTTGATTGGGACAGGGGGTATAGGTGCTTTCTTT
CASSLIGTGGIGAFF
>many|TRBV27|TRBJ2-1|NA
TGTGCCAGCAGTCAACGACTAGAAATACCATTCTTC
CASSQRLEIPFF
>many|TRBV18|TRBJ2-1|TRBD2
TGTGCCAGCTCACCACCGGCGGGAGTGGTCTATGAGCAGTTCTTC
CASSPPAGVVYEQFF
>many|TRBV7-8|TRBJ1-2|TRBD1
TGTGCCAGCAGCTTAGGCCCGGGACAGGATTACTATGGCTACACCTTC
CASSLGPGQDYYGYTF
>few|TRBV6-1|TRBJ1-2|NA
TGTGCCAGCAGCGGGTGGGGATCGGGCGGCTACACCTTC
CASSGWGSGGYTF